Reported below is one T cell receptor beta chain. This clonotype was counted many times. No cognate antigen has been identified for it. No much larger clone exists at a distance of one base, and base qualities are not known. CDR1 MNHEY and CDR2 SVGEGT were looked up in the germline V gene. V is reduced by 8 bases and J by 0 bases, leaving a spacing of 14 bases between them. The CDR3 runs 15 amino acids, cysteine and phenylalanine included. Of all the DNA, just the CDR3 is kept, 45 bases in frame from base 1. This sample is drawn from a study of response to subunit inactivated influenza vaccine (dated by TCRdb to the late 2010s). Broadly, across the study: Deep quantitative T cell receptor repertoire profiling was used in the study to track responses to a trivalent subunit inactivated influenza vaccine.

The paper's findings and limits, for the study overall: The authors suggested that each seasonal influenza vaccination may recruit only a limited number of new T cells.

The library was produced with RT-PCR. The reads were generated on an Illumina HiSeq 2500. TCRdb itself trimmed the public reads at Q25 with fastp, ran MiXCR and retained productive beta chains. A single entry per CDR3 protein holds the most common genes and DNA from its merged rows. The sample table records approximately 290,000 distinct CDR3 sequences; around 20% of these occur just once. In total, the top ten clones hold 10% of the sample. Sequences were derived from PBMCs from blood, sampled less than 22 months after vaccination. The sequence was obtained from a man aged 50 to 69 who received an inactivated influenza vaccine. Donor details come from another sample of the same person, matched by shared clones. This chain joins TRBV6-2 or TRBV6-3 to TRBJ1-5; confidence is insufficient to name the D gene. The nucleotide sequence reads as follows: TGTGCCAGCGCCCAGAGGGATTATAGCAATCAGCCCCAGCATTTT. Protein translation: CASAQRDYSNQPQHF.